This TCR beta chain was recorded in a study of OX40 agonist ivuxolimab in advanced cancers. Study information: An agonistic anti-OX40 (CD134) antibody, ivuxolimab, was used to treat the patients. While on treatment, patients had intravenous ivuxolimab at 0.01 to 10 mg/kg every 2 weeks. Findings and caveats of the study: People who partly responded at 0.1-3.0 mg/kg had some of the least clonal expansion seen. On average, CD8+ T cells had more expanded clones than CD4+.

Method: immunoSEQ multiplex PCR; TCRdb's copy keeps in-frame clones and lacks some. The sample lists about 60,000 clones; approximately 80% were seen once. With regard to this clone: The antigen is unknown.

The sample here was CD4+ or CD8+ T cells sorted from blood, taken in a trial of the OX40 agonist ivuxolimab. This TCR was recovered from an adult with an advanced solid tumor such as melanoma, head and neck, liver or kidney cancer.

CDR3: CASSQEAVGYEQFF. In DNA, the CDR3 is TGTGCCAGCAGCCAAGAGGCGGTGGGCTATGAGCAGTTCTTC. The chain is built from TRBV4-2 and TRBJ2-1; D is uncertain. This CDR3 spans 14 amino acids. Germline CDR1 and CDR2: LGHNA and YNFKEQ. V lost 0 bases to trimming and J lost 8 bases, with 11 bases between them.